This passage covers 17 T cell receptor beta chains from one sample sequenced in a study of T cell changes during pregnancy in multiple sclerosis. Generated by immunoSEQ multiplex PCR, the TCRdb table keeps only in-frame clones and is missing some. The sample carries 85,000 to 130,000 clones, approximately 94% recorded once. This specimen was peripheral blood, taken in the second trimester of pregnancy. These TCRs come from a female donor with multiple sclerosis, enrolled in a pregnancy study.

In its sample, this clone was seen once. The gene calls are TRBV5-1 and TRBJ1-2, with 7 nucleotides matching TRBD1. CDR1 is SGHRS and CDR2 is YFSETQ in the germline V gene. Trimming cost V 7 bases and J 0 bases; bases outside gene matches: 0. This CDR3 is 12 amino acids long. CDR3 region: CASQGANYGYTF. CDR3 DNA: TGCGCCAGCCAGGGGGCTAACTATGGCTACACCTTC.

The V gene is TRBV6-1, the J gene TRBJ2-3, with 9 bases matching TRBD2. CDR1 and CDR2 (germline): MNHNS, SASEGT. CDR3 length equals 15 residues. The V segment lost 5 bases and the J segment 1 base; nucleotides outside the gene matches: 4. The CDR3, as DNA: TGTGCCAGCAGTTCGATAGCGGGGGGCACAGATACGCAGTATTTT. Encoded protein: CASSSIAGGTDTQYF.

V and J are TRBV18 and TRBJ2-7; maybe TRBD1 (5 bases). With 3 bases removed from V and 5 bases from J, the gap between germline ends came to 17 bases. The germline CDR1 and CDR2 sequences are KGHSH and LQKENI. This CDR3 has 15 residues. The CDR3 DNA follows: TGTGCCAGCTCACCCAAGGCAGGGAAGTGGGACGAGCAGTACTTC. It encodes CASSPKAGKWDEQYF.

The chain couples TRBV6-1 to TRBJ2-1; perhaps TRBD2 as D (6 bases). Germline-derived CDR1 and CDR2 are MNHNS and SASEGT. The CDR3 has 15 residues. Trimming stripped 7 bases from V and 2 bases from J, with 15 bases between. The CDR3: CASTRGLSTYNEQFF. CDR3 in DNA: TGTGCCAGCACCCGGGGACTGTCCACCTACAATGAGCAGTTCTTC.

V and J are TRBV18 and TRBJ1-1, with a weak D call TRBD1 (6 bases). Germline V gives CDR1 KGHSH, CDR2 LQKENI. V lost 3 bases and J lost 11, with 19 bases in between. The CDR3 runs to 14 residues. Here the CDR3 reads CASSPTTGELRAFF. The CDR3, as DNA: TGTGCCAGCTCACCTACGACAGGAGAGTTGCGGGCTTTCTTT.

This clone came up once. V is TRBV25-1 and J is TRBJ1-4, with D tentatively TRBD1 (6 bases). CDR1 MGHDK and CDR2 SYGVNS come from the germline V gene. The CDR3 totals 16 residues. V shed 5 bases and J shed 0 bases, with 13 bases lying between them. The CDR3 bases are TGTGCCAGCAGTCGGACAGCCTCTGCAACTAATGAAAAACTGTTTTTT. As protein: CASSRTASATNEKLFF.

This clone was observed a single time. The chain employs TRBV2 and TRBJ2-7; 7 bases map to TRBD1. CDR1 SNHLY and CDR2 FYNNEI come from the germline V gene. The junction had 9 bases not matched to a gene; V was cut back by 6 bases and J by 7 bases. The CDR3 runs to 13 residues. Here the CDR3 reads CASSPPGQLEQYF. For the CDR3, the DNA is TGTGCCAGCAGCCCCCCGGGACAGCTTGAGCAGTACTTC. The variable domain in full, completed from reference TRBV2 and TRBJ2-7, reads EPEVTQTPSHQVTQMGQEVILRCVPISNHLYFYWYRQILGQKVEFLVSFYNNEISEKSEIFDDQFSVERPDGSNFTLKIRSTKLEDSAMYFCASSPPGQLEQYFGPGTRLTVT.

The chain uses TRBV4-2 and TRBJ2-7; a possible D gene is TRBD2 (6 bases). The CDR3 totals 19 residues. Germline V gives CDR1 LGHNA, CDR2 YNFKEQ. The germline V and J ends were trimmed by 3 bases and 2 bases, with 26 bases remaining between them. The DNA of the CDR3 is TGTGCCAGCAGCCAGTGGCCCCCCAAGGACTATTTGCGCGCCTACGAGCAGTACTTC. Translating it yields CASSQWPPKDYLRAYEQYF.

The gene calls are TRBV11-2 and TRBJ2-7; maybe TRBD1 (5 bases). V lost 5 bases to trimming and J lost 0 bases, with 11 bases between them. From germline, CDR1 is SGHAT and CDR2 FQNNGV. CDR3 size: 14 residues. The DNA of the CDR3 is TGTGCCAGCAGCCAGGGTATTAGCTCCTACGAGCAGTACTTC. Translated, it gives CASSQGISSYEQYF.

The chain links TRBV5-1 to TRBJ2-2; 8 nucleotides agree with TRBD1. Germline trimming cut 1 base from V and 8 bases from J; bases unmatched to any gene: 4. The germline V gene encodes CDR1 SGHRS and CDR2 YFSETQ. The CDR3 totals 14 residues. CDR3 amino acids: CASSLQGARGELFF. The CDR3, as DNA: TGCGCCAGCAGCTTGCAGGGGGCAAGAGGGGAGCTGTTTTTT. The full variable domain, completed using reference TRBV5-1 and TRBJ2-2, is KAGVTQTPRYLIKTRGQQVTLSCSPISGHRSVSWYQQTPGQGLQFLFEYFSETQRNKGNFPGRFSGRQFSNSRSEMNVSTLELGDSALYLCASSLQGARGELFFGEGSRLTVL.

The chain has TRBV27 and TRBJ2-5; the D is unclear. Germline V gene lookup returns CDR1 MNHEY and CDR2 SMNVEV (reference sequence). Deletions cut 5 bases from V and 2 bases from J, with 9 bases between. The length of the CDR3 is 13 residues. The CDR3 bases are TGTGCCAGCAGTACGACGGGTCAAGAGACCCAGTACTTC. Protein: CASSTTGQETQYF.

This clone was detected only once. CDR3 region: CASSTTGQPMNTEAFF. Written as DNA, the CDR3 is TGTGCCAGCAGCACTACGGGACAGCCAATGAACACTGAAGCTTTCTTT. V is TRBV5-6 and J is TRBJ1-1, with TRBD1 identical over 7 bases. The CDR3 is 16 amino acids. Trimming took 4 bases from V and 0 from J; bases not matched to a gene: 9. Germline V gives CDR1 SGHDT, CDR2 YYEEEE.

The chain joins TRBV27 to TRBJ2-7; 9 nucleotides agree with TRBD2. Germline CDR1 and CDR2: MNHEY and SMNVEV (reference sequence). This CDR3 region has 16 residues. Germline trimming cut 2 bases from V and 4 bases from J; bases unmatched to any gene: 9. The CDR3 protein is CASSLGGSGSPYEQYF. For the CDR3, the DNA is TGTGCCAGCAGTTTAGGGGGTAGCGGGAGCCCATACGAGCAGTACTTC.

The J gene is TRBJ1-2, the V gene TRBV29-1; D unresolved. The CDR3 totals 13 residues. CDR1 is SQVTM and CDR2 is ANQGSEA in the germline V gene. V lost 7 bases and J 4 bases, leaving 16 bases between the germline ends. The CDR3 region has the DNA TGCAGCGCCCGAGAGGACTTGGGCTATGGCTACACCTTC. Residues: CSAREDLGYGYTF.

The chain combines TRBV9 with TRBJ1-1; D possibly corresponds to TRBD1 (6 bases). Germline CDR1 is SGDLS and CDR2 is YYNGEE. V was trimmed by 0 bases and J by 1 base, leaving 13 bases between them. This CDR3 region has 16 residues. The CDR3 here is CASSVAITGSNTEAFF. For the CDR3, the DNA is TGTGCCAGCAGCGTAGCTATTACAGGGTCGAACACTGAAGCTTTCTTT.

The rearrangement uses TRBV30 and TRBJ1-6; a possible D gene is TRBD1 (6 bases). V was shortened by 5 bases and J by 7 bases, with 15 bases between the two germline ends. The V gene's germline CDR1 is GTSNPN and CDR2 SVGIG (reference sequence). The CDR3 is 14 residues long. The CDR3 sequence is CAWVEGVRNSPLHF. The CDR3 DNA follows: TGTGCCTGGGTTGAGGGGGTTCGGAATTCACCCCTCCACTTT.

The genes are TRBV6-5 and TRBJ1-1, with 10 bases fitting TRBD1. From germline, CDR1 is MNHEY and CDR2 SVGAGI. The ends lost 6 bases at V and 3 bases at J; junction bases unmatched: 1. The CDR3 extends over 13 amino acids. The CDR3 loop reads CASRGQGDTEAFF. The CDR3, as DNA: TGTGCCAGCAGAGGACAGGGGGACACTGAAGCTTTCTTT.